A selection of T cell receptor beta chains follows, all from one sample in a study of blood T cell repertoires in COVID-19. The method was immunoSEQ multiplex PCR; TCRdb's version includes in-frame clones alone and lacks a portion of them. The sample includes roughly 300,000 clones, approximately 90% of them seen just once. The sequenced sample was PBMCs or T cells enriched from blood (not recorded which). These receptors came from a woman between 40 and 50 years old with acute COVID-19. Both conserved end residues are part of each CDR3. D genes are given only for firm matches. Rows may omit the clone size; those that give it use once, few, many or a size class.

>-|TRBJ2-7|once|14|TRBV28
CASSPGIQPHEQYF
TGTGCCAGCAGTCCGGGGATCCAGCCCCACGAGCAGTACTTC
>TRBD2|TRBJ2-3|-|18|TRBV19
CASSVWGLAGEETDTQYF
TGTGCCAGTTCCGTATGGGGTCTAGCGGGAGAAGAAACAGATACGCAGTATTTT
>TRBD2|TRBJ2-5|-|15|TRBV7-2
CASSLARLAEETQYF
TGTGCCAGCAGCTTAGCTCGGCTAGCGGAAGAGACCCAGTACTTC
>TRBD2|TRBJ2-3|once|19|TRBV7-9
CASSLEASGVSSSTDTQYF
TGTGCCAGCAGCTTAGAGGCTAGCGGGGTTTCGTCGAGCACAGATACGCAGTATTTT
>TRBD2|TRBJ2-1|-|12|TRBV29-1
CSAGTTYNEQFF
TGCAGCGCCGGGACTACCTACAATGAGCAGTTCTTC
>TRBD1|TRBJ1-2|-|14|TRBV4-1
CASSPGTGLYGYTF
TGCGCCAGCAGCCCTGGGACAGGCCTATATGGCTACACCTTC
>-|TRBJ2-5|once|15|TRBV2
CASSVMSKRQETQYF
TGTGCCAGCAGTGTCATGAGTAAACGGCAAGAGACCCAGTACTTC
>-|TRBJ2-6|-|16|TRBV25-1
CASSEHATGGANVLTF
TGTGCCAGCAGTGAACATGCGACGGGTGGGGCCAACGTCCTGACTTTC
>-|TRBJ1-5|-|15|TRBV24-1
CAARRAGESNQPQHF
TGTGCCGCCCGCCGGGCAGGGGAAAGCAATCAGCCCCAGCATTTT
>TRBD2|TRBJ2-1|-|16|TRBV27
CASSSRLAGAVNEQFF
TGTGCCAGCAGCTCGCGACTAGCGGGAGCAGTCAATGAGCAGTTCTTC
>-|TRBJ2-2|-|15|TRBV7-9
CASSLIQLNTGELFF
TGTGCCAGCAGCTTAATACAGTTGAACACCGGGGAGCTGTTTTTT
>-|TRBJ1-2|-|14|TRBV6-5
CASSYSRLNYGYTF
TGTGCCAGCAGTTACAGCAGACTTAACTATGGCTACACCTTC
>-|TRBJ2-3|-|13|TRBV5-1
CASSLEGTDTQYF
TGCGCCAGCAGCTTAGAGGGCACAGATACGCAGTATTTT
>-|TRBJ1-2|-|12|TRBV29-1
CSVVVENYGYTF
TGCAGCGTTGTCGTGGAGAACTATGGCTACACCTTC
>TRBD1|TRBJ1-5|-|14|TRBV2
CASAGTDNNQPQHF
TGTGCCAGCGCCGGGACAGACAACAATCAGCCCCAGCATTTT
>TRBD1|TRBJ2-4|-|18|TRBV6-6
CASSQPALGQGPKNIQYF
TGTGCCAGCAGTCAACCCGCCCTGGGACAGGGTCCCAAAAACATTCAGTACTTC
>-|TRBJ1-2|-|13|TRBV7-9
CASSLIGAEGYTF
TGTGCCAGCAGCTTAATAGGGGCCGAGGGCTACACCTTC
>TRBD1|TRBJ2-3|-|15|TRBV9
CASSPSQGAVDTQYF
TGTGCCAGCAGCCCATCCCAGGGGGCGGTGGATACGCAGTATTTT
>TRBD1|TRBJ1-5|few|15|TRBV5-8
CASSRRDRGHQPQHF
TGTGCCAGCAGCCGCCGGGACAGGGGGCATCAGCCCCAGCATTTT
>TRBD1|TRBJ1-5|once|15|TRBV6-5
CASTMTGGSNQPQHF
TGTGCCAGCACAATGACAGGGGGGAGCAATCAGCCCCAGCATTTT
>-|TRBJ1-2|-|13|TRBV6-5
CASSRDRDYGYTF
TGTGCCAGCAGCCGGGATCGCGACTATGGCTACACCTTC
>-|TRBJ2-1|once|13|TRBV10-3
CAISREWYNEQFF
TGTGCCATCTCTCGGGAGTGGTACAATGAGCAGTTCTTC
>-|TRBJ1-5|-|15|TRBV30
CAWSLQGYSNQPQHF
TGTGCCTGGAGTTTACAGGGTTATAGCAATCAGCCCCAGCATTTT
>TRBD1|TRBJ1-1|-|14|TRBV14
CASSVGGGVAEAFF
TGTGCCAGCAGCGTCGGAGGGGGCGTCGCTGAAGCTTTCTTT
>TRBD1|TRBJ2-3|-|13|TRBV5-1
CASTLGQGDTQYF
TGCGCCAGCACCCTCGGACAGGGGGATACGCAGTATTTT
>TRBD2|TRBJ2-4|-|17|TRBV14
CASSQGRTSVAKNIQYF
TGTGCCAGCAGCCAGGGCCGAACTAGCGTTGCCAAAAACATTCAGTACTTC
>TRBD2|TRBJ2-5|-|14|TRBV5-4
CASMAYGEGETQYF
TGTGCCAGCATGGCCTACGGGGAGGGGGAGACCCAGTACTTC
>-|TRBJ1-2|-|14|TRBV6-1
CASSEASPNYGYTF
TGTGCCAGCAGTGAAGCGAGTCCGAACTATGGCTACACCTTC
>TRBD1|TRBJ2-4|-|18|TRBV9
CASSVGLGTGMGKNIQYF
TGTGCCAGCAGCGTAGGATTGGGGACAGGTATGGGCAAAAACATTCAGTACTTC
>-|TRBJ1-2|-|13|TRBV6-1
CASSEARGSGYTF
TGTGCCAGCAGTGAAGCGAGGGGGTCTGGCTACACCTTC
>-|TRBJ2-3|-|13|TRBV7-9
CASSSWGGDTQYF
TGTGCCAGCAGCTCCTGGGGCGGTGATACGCAGTATTTT
>-|TRBJ2-7|-|13|TRBV2
CASSGVRVGEQYF
TGTGCCAGCAGCGGGGTCCGGGTTGGGGAGCAGTACTTC
>TRBD1|TRBJ2-5|-|14|TRBV10-3
CAISETGGWETQYF
TGTGCCATCAGTGAGACAGGGGGCTGGGAGACCCAGTACTTC
>-|TRBJ1-1|-|15|TRBV19
CASSISTGQVSEAFF
TGTGCCAGTAGTATTTCGACAGGCCAGGTGTCTGAAGCTTTCTTT
>-|TRBJ1-1|-|13|TRBV11-3
CASSQGLITEAFF
TGTGCCAGCAGCCAAGGACTTATCACTGAAGCTTTCTTT